This T cell receptor (beta chain) was captured by sequencing in a study of technical replicates of blood from a few donors. TCRdb's copy holds only in-frame clones and misses some; the assay was immunoSEQ multiplex PCR. The table has tens of thousands of clones, roughly 94% seen once. The junction had 7 bases not matched to a gene; V was cut back by 3 bases and J by 8 bases. Germline assignment: CDR1 GTSNPN and CDR2 SVGIG (reference sequence). There are 14 residues in the CDR3. This TCR was sampled from a human donor in good health. The V and J genes are TRBV30 and TRBJ1-3; TRBD1 agrees at 10 bases. The sequenced sample consisted of T cells isolated from PBMCs. This CDR3 reads CAWRRDRGVDTIYF. CDR3 coding DNA: TGTGCCTGGAGACGGGACAGGGGTGTAGACACCATATATTTT.